This T cell receptor beta chain was recovered during a study of T cells in Graves' hyperthyroidism and ophthalmopathy. V dropped 6 bases and J dropped 1; count of bases not matched to a gene: 6. Germline values: CDR1 SNHLY, CDR2 FYNNEI. CDR3 length equals 15 residues. Clinical symptoms, serum thyroxine, TRAb, thyroid ultrasound and orbital computed tomography established diagnosis. Cells are PBMCs isolated from around 9.4 ml of fresh blood. On this clonotype itself: Its target is not known.

What was amplified from RNA transcripts were TCR beta CDR3 regions. HTBI primers drove first-round RT-PCR of the TCR CDR3. TCRdb re-called the multiplex PCR reads with MiXCR, one entry per CDR3 protein. The sample consists of around 270,000 distinct CDR3 sequences, roughly 20% of them appearing once. Study results and caveats: The model identified upcoming ophthalmopathy a median 6.5 months ahead of onset. In simple terms, a model built on 13 V-J features told ophthalmopathy apart from stable hyperthyroidism.

The receptor's source is a man aged 50-59 years with Graves' ophthalmopathy. The chain carries TRBV2 and TRBJ1-1, with 9 positions matching TRBD1. Material: blood. The CDR3 here is CASSPWTGENTEAFF. CDR3 coding DNA: TGTGCCAGCAGCCCCTGGACAGGGGAGAACACTGAAGCTTTCTTT.